This is a list of T cell receptor beta chains from one sample in a study of T cell responses to AZD1222 COVID-19 vaccine. TCRdb's table, derived via immunoSEQ multiplex PCR, lists solely in-frame clones and lacks some. The repertoire holds 80,000 to 85,000 clones, about 91% seen once, with 6.5% to 9.5% in the top ten. The material was peripheral blood, obtained 28 days after the second AZD1222 dose. The origin of the receptors is an adult who received the AZD1222 COVID-19 vaccine. Each CDR3 is given with its conserved first and last residue.

J gene: TRBJ2-1; V gene: TRBV7-9; CDR3 protein: CASSPEVRVSKFF
J gene: TRBJ1-2; V gene: TRBV27; CDR3 protein: CASSSGLIYGYTF
J gene: NA; V gene: TRBV14; CDR3 protein: CASSPWEVPYNEQFF
J gene: TRBJ1-5; V gene: TRBV19; CDR3 protein: CASSIGQTRNQPQHF
J gene: TRBJ2-2; V gene: TRBV7-9; CDR3 protein: CASSHRTGPGELFF
J gene: TRBJ2-1; V gene: TRBV9; CDR3 protein: CASSTTSGTINEQFF
J gene: TRBJ1-2; V gene: TRBV25-1; CDR3 protein: CASSEGKGDGYTF
J gene: TRBJ1-1; V gene: TRBV29-1; CDR3 protein: CSVDHLLGNTEAFF
J gene: TRBJ2-7; V gene: TRBV5-1; CDR3 protein: CASSSSGGRVQYEQYF
J gene: TRBJ1-1; V gene: TRBV4-1; CDR3 protein: CASSQDAGYTEAFF
J gene: TRBJ2-2; V gene: TRBV2; CDR3 protein: CASSELAGGLGELFF